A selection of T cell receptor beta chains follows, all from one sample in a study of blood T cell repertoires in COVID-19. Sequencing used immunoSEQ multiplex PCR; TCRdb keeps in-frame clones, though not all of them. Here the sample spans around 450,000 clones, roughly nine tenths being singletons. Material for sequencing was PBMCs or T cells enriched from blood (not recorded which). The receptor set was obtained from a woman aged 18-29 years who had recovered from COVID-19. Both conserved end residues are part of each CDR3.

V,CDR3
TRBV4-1,CASSQVGTGDEKLFF
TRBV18,CASSPQGTGTNTEAFF
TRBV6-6,CASELQGSLNTEAFF
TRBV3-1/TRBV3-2,CASSQWERGARDTQYF
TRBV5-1,CASSRQGETFF
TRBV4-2,CASSQSGGSYNEQFF
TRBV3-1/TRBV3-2,CASSSQWGAYEQYF
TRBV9,CASSVEPDRGGEQYF
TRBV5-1,CASSLRTGRSTGELFF
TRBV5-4,CASSDNGEQYF